Listed below are T cell receptor beta chains from one sample, sequenced in a study of T cell repertoires in cytomegalovirus infection. Antigens for these TCRs are unknown. TCRdb used MiXCR to reprocess the reads, holding one entry per CDR3 protein. Among about 360,000 distinct CDR3 sequences listed, about a third were seen once. The specimen was cultured PBMCs, collected from culture after CMV antigen stimulation. The receptors shown here come from a human donor in good health (CMV status not recorded). Some clones in this sample may be carry-over from other donors' samples. The conserved cysteine and the conserved F or W are not part of the CDR3 here. Each record gives: J gene, V gene, CDR3 protein.

J: TRBJ2-3; V: TRBV6-2/TRBV6-3; CDR3: ASNRDSTDTQY
J: TRBJ2-7; V: TRBV6-2/TRBV6-3; CDR3: ASQPPTSGFYEQY
J: TRBJ1-3; V: TRBV29-1; CDR3: SVESDPSGNTIY
J: TRBJ2-3; V: TRBV11-2; CDR3: ASSDSTWDTQY
J: TRBJ1-5; V: TRBV7-2; CDR3: ASSFGPMDNQPQH
J: TRBJ2-2; V: TRBV7-9; CDR3: ASSLVSGVFTGELF
J: TRBJ2-5; V: TRBV19; CDR3: ASSMVKTAGRLETQY
J: TRBJ1-6; V: TRBV4-1; CDR3: ASSQVAQGEGSPLH
J: TRBJ2-4; V: TRBV7-2; CDR3: ASSSGDSPGLAGARVDIQY
J: TRBJ1-5; V: TRBV7-2; CDR3: ASRTGVGSNQPQH
J: TRBJ2-5; V: TRBV29-1; CDR3: SVKTSGSNQETQY
J: TRBJ2-1; V: TRBV7-8; CDR3: ASSLTAGTYNEQF
J: TRBJ2-1; V: TRBV9; CDR3: ASSEGLAGEEQF
J: TRBJ1-1; V: TRBV7-2; CDR3: ASSRLPQGKAF
J: TRBJ2-3; V: TRBV7-6; CDR3: ASGRPRTSGGTDTQY
J: TRBJ2-3; V: TRBV7-7; CDR3: ASSLGGTSGRSTDTQY
J: TRBJ1-4; V: TRBV25-1; CDR3: ASSSHGSNEKLF
J: TRBJ2-2; V: TRBV7-2; CDR3: ASSRPGVAGELF
J: TRBJ2-1; V: TRBV5-1; CDR3: ASSVANEQF
J: TRBJ2-1; V: TRBV25-1; CDR3: ASSEYIRDNEQF
J: TRBJ1-5; V: TRBV20-1; CDR3: SATREDLQPQH
J: TRBJ2-1; V: TRBV4-1; CDR3: ASSLTGGRASYNEQF
J: TRBJ2-5; V: TRBV20-1; CDR3: SARDLVAGGTQY
J: TRBJ1-2; V: TRBV19; CDR3: ASLGRGYGYT
J: TRBJ1-4; V: TRBV5-1; CDR3: ASSYRDSNEKLF
J: TRBJ2-3; V: TRBV6-5; CDR3: ASSYAGVGGDTQY
J: TRBJ2-5; V: TRBV12-3/TRBV12-4; CDR3: ASSFTGGRETQY
J: TRBJ1-2; V: TRBV7-2; CDR3: ASSEQGGNYGYT
J: TRBJ1-1; V: TRBV7-8; CDR3: ASSLGLEGTEAF
J: TRBJ1-1; V: TRBV7-9; CDR3: ASSFPGVNTEAF
J: TRBJ2-3; V: TRBV7-2; CDR3: ASSPRTYTDTQY
J: TRBJ2-3; V: TRBV7-2; CDR3: ASSFDLGTLQY
J: TRBJ2-7; V: TRBV13; CDR3: ASSFGRETHEQY
J: TRBJ1-2; V: TRBV7-2; CDR3: ASTRGKELRSGYT
J: TRBJ2-7; V: TRBV19; CDR3: ASSISAREQY
J: TRBJ1-1; V: TRBV7-2; CDR3: ASSRPGGYTEAF
J: TRBJ1-1; V: TRBV11-2; CDR3: ASSLAGAEAF
J: TRBJ1-3; V: TRBV20-1; CDR3: SAPRASPNGNTIY
J: TRBJ1-3; V: TRBV7-6; CDR3: ASTTRAGPSSGNTIY
J: TRBJ2-1; V: TRBV4-1; CDR3: ASSQDWRASGRKDNEQF
J: TRBJ1-1; V: TRBV4-3; CDR3: ASSQAPENTEAF
J: TRBJ1-2; V: TRBV3-1; CDR3: ASSQGGTLRGGYT